One sample yielded the 4 T cell receptor beta chains listed below, sequenced in a study of blood T cell repertoires in COVID-19. Profiling relied on immunoSEQ multiplex PCR, and the TCRdb table lists in-frame clones only, not all of them. This sample yields roughly 150,000 clones, of which about 85% are seen a single time; 6.5% to 7.5% belongs to the top ten. The sample comprised peripheral blood. The receptor source for this set is a man older than 75 with COVID-19, enrolled during active disease.

The J gene is TRBJ1-3, the V gene TRBV28; 8 bases are a match to TRBD1. V gave up 8 bases and J gave up 4 bases; unmatched junction bases: 10. Germline lookup yields CDR1 MDHEN and CDR2 SYDVKM. The CDR3 spans 15 residues. The CDR3 nucleotides read TGTGCCAGCGTCCTTACAGGGGGAGAAGGAAACACCATATATTTT. Its translation is CASVLTGGEGNTIYF.

In this sample, this clone turned up a few times. V is TRBV7-9 and J is TRBJ1-6; D possibly corresponds to TRBD1 (5 bases). The CDR3 runs to 13 residues. Looked up from germline, CDR1 is SEHNR and CDR2 is FQNEAQ (reference sequence). The V and J ends lost 0 bases and 8 bases respectively, with 5 bases between them. CDR3 sequence (DNA): TGTGCCAGCAGCTTAGCAGGGGATTCACCCCTCCACTTT. It is translated as CASSLAGDSPLHF. The whole variable domain, filled in from reference TRBV7-9 and TRBJ1-6, reads DTGVSQNPRHKITKRGQNVTFRCDPISEHNRLYWYRQTLGQGPEFLTYFQNEAQLEKSRLLSDRFSAERPKGSFSTLEIQRTEQGDSAMYLCASSLAGDSPLHFGNGTRLTVT.

This chain links TRBV10-3 with TRBJ1-1; maybe TRBD1 (6 bases). The CDR3 is 14 residues long. V was cut by 7 bases and J by 4 bases, with 16 bases left in between. Germline values: CDR1 ENHRY, CDR2 SYGVKD. CDR3 DNA: TGTGCCATCACCTCCCAACAGGGCTCCACTGAAGCTTTCTTT. Translated: CAITSQQGSTEAFF.

This chain connects TRBV19 to TRBJ1-5; 11 bases match TRBD1. With 4 bases clipped from V and 0 bases from J, the junction kept 14 bases outside the gene matches. The CDR3 has 20 amino acids. The V gene's germline CDR1 is LNHDA and CDR2 SQIVND (reference sequence). CDR3 in amino acids: CASSTWTGGDLFASNQPQHF. CDR3 nucleotides: TGTGCCAGTAGTACCTGGACAGGGGGCGACCTATTCGCTAGCAATCAGCCCCAGCATTTT.